Listed below are T cell receptor beta chains from one sample, sequenced in a study of shared clonotypes between healthy human individuals. Some clones are missing from TCRdb's copy, which holds only in-frame ones; the method was immunoSEQ multiplex PCR. In the table there are around 530,000 clones, about 80% of which are singletons. Sequencing was performed on PBMCs. These receptors came from a woman aged 40 to 50 in good health. Some clones in this sample may be carry-over from other donors' samples. Both conserved end residues are part of each CDR3. The D gene is left open where the match is weak. Some rows mark clone size as missing; the rest say once, few, many or name a class of expanded clone.

j_gene | d_gene | abundance | v_gene | CDR3aa | CDR3nt
TRBJ1-2 | NA | NA | TRBV5-1 | CASSPDAGDYGYTF | TGCGCCAGCAGCCCGGACGCAGGGGACTATGGCTACACCTTC
TRBJ2-4 | NA | NA | TRBV19 | CASSTTLIGVSAKNIQYF | TGTGCCAGTAGTACAACCCTCATCGGGGTCTCCGCCAAAAACATTCAGTACTTC
TRBJ2-1 | TRBD1 | NA | TRBV18 | CASSQGQGYNEQFF | TGTGCCAGCTCACAGGGACAGGGCTACAATGAGCAGTTCTTC
TRBJ2-7 | NA | NA | TRBV5-4 | CASSLDGHIRSYEQYF | TGTGCCAGCAGCTTGGACGGCCACATCCGGTCCTACGAGCAGTACTTC
TRBJ2-1 | NA | NA | TRBV11-2 | CASSLDFGNNEQFF | TGTGCCAGCAGCTTAGATTTCGGAAACAATGAGCAGTTCTTC
TRBJ1-1 | NA | NA | TRBV6-4 | CASSEVGASTEAFF | TGTGCCAGCAGCGAGGTCGGGGCGAGCACTGAAGCTTTCTTT
TRBJ2-7 | TRBD1 | NA | TRBV6-1 | CASSGAGTGAYEQYF | TGTGCCAGCAGTGGTGCCGGGACAGGCGCCTACGAGCAGTACTTC
TRBJ2-6 | NA | NA | TRBV5-1 | CASSPGSDSGANVLTF | TGCGCCAGCAGCCCCGGGTCCGACTCTGGGGCCAACGTCCTGACTTTC
TRBJ1-1 | NA | many | TRBV6-5 | CASSYSISYTEAFF | TGTGCCAGCAGTTACTCGATCTCATACACTGAAGCTTTCTTT
TRBJ1-1 | NA | NA | TRBV5-1 | CASSFTGNTEAFF | TGCGCCAGCAGCTTTACAGGGAACACTGAAGCTTTCTTT
TRBJ2-1 | NA | NA | TRBV10-3 | CAIRSVQRGKGDSGQYNEQFF | TGTGCCATCAGGTCGGTCCAGAGGGGGAAGGGGGATAGCGGTCAATACAATGAGCAGTTCTTC
TRBJ2-5 | NA | NA | TRBV28 | CASRDLDKKETQYF | TGTGCCAGCAGGGATCTGGACAAGAAAGAGACCCAGTACTTC
TRBJ1-2 | NA | NA | TRBV4-1 | CASSRARNYGYTF | TGCGCCAGCAGCCGTGCCAGAAACTATGGCTACACCTTC
TRBJ2-3 | TRBD2 | once | TRBV4-3 | CASSPGLTSTDTQYF | TGCGCCAGCAGCCCGGGACTAACTAGCACAGATACGCAGTATTTT
TRBJ1-2 | TRBD1 | few | TRBV30 | CAFWKGGAEGYTF | TGTGCCTTTTGGAAAGGGGGCGCAGAGGGCTACACCTTC
TRBJ2-7 | NA | once | TRBV6-6 | CASSYSIQGGEQYF | TGTGCCAGCAGTTACTCGATACAGGGTGGCGAGCAGTACTTC
TRBJ1-1 | NA | many | TRBV30 | CARDSVPLNTEAFF | TGTGCTCGTGACAGCGTACCTCTAAACACTGAAGCTTTCTTT
TRBJ2-1 | NA | once | TRBV7-2 | CASSLKGPLGGNEQFF | TGTGCCAGCAGCTTAAAGGGGCCCCTTGGGGGCAATGAGCAGTTCTTC
TRBJ2-2 | NA | NA | TRBV18 | CASSQGSRTGDTGELFF | TGTGCCAGCTCGCAAGGGTCAAGGACGGGGGACACCGGGGAGCTGTTTTTT
TRBJ1-5 | NA | NA | TRBV23-1 | CASSQRSPGHLQPQHF | TGCGCCAGCAGTCAACGAAGCCCGGGACATCTGCAGCCCCAGCATTTT
TRBJ2-3 | NA | NA | TRBV4-2 | CACSPRRLGGTDTQYF | TGTGCCTGCAGCCCAAGACGGCTCGGGGGCACAGATACGCAGTATTTT
TRBJ1-1 | NA | NA | TRBV6-4 | CASSVDFSTEAFF | TGTGCCAGCAGTGTCGATTTTAGCACTGAAGCTTTCTTT
TRBJ2-7 | NA | once | TRBV11-2 | CASSFVGTYEQYF | TGTGCCAGCAGCTTCGTGGGAACCTACGAGCAGTACTTC
TRBJ2-5 | NA | NA | TRBV11-2 | CASTRGLGETQYF | TGTGCCAGCACCCGGGGACTTGGAGAGACCCAGTACTTC
TRBJ1-6 | NA | NA | TRBV11-2 | CASSLALGENSPLHF | TGTGCCAGCAGCTTAGCTTTAGGAGAAAATTCACCCCTCCACTTT
TRBJ2-5 | NA | NA | TRBV28 | CASSFRQETQYF | TGTGCCAGCAGTTTTCGGCAAGAGACCCAGTACTTC
TRBJ1-1 | NA | few | TRBV10-3 | CAITPLLNTEAFF | TGTGCCATCACTCCCCTCCTGAACACTGAAGCTTTCTTT
TRBJ2-3 | NA | NA | TRBV27 | CASSLGGRGTDTQYF | TGTGCCAGCAGCTTAGGGGGAAGGGGCACAGATACGCAGTATTTT
TRBJ2-5 | NA | NA | TRBV10-3 | CAISESGSLGVAQYF | TGTGCCATCAGTGAGTCGGGCAGCCTTGGGGTGGCCCAGTACTTC
TRBJ2-1 | TRBD2 | NA | TRBV4-3 | CASSQDHAGVYNEQFF | TGCGCCAGCAGCCAAGATCACGCGGGGGTCTACAATGAGCAGTTCTTC
TRBJ2-2 | NA | NA | TRBV7-6 | CASKPQTGITGELFF | TGTGCCAGCAAGCCGCAGACTGGAATCACCGGGGAGCTGTTTTTT
TRBJ1-2 | NA | NA | TRBV28 | CASRTRYGYTF | TGTGCCAGCAGAACGCGCTATGGCTACACCTTC
TRBJ2-1 | NA | NA | TRBV2 | CASSGELAGQFF | TGTGCCAGCAGTGGAGAACTAGCAGGGCAGTTCTTC
TRBJ2-7 | TRBD1 | few | TRBV15 | CATSSQDRVNEQYF | TGTGCCACCAGCAGCCAGGACAGGGTGAACGAGCAGTACTTC
TRBJ1-5 | NA | NA | TRBV28 | CASTTPDHSNQPQHF | TGTGCCAGCACCACACCAGACCATTCTAATCAGCCCCAGCATTTT
TRBJ2-2 | TRBD1 | once | TRBV28 | CASDRANTGELFF | TGTGCCAGCGACAGGGCGAACACCGGGGAGCTGTTTTTT
TRBJ1-5 | NA | NA | TRBV5-1 | CASSLVGGVGQPQHF | TGCGCCAGCAGCTTGGTGGGTGGGGTGGGTCAGCCCCAGCATTTT
TRBJ2-2 | TRBD1 | NA | TRBV9 | CASSARRDSLSTGELFF | TGTGCCAGCAGCGCCAGACGGGACAGCTTGTCTACCGGGGAGCTGTTTTTT
TRBJ2-7 | TRBD1 | NA | TRBV18 | CASSPRTGDRGAYEQYF | TGTGCCAGCTCACCAAGAACGGGGGACAGGGGGGCCTACGAGCAGTACTTC
TRBJ1-1 | NA | NA | TRBV5-1 | CASSAQGGGTEAFF | TGCGCCAGCAGCGCACAGGGAGGGGGCACTGAAGCTTTCTTT
TRBJ1-1 | TRBD1 | few | TRBV5-1 | CASSTGTGGATEAFF | TGCGCCAGCAGCACCGGGACAGGGGGAGCCACTGAAGCTTTCTTT
TRBJ1-1 | NA | few | TRBV25-1 | CASSELGNTEAFF | TGTGCCAGCAGTGAATTGGGGAACACTGAAGCTTTCTTT
TRBJ2-7 | NA | NA | TRBV30 | CAWSVQLYEQYF | TGTGCCTGGAGTGTACAACTCTACGAGCAGTACTTC
TRBJ1-5 | NA | few | TRBV6-1 | CASSEIRGAVNQPQHF | TGTGCCAGCAGTGAAATTCGGGGGGCGGTCAATCAGCCCCAGCATTTT
TRBJ1-1 | TRBD1 | NA | TRBV4-1 | CASSQEGARTEAFF | TGCGCCAGCAGCCAGGAGGGGGCGCGAACTGAAGCTTTCTTT
TRBJ2-2 | NA | NA | TRBV4-2 | CASSQDPSGMNTGELSF | TGTGCCAGCAGCCAAGATCCATCCGGGATGAACACCGGGGAGCTGTCTTTT
TRBJ2-5 | TRBD2 | NA | TRBV6-5 | CASSPPGRAQETQYF | TGTGCCAGCAGTCCCCCGGGGAGGGCCCAAGAGACCCAGTACTTC
TRBJ2-1 | NA | NA | TRBV11-1 | CASSLDGSSYNEQFF | TGTGCCAGCAGCTTAGACGGGAGCTCCTACAATGAGCAGTTCTTC
TRBJ2-7 | NA | NA | TRBV4-1 | CASSQETAGHSYEQYF | TGCGCCAGCAGCCAAGAAACAGCGGGACACTCCTACGAGCAGTACTTC
TRBJ2-7 | TRBD1 | few | TRBV7-2 | CASSSRRGTGGSEQYF | TGTGCCAGCAGCTCTAGGCGGGGGACAGGGGGCAGCGAGCAGTACTTC
TRBJ2-1 | TRBD1 | NA | TRBV28 | CASSFPPPGQAYNEQFF | TGTGCCAGCAGTTTCCCCCCACCGGGACAGGCTTACAATGAGCAGTTCTTC
TRBJ2-3 | NA | NA | TRBV11-2 | CASSLVVLADTQYF | TGTGCCAGCAGCTTAGTGGTTCTCGCAGATACGCAGTATTTT
TRBJ2-7 | TRBD2 | NA | TRBV27 | CASSFGTSSYEQYF | TGTGCCAGCAGTTTTGGGACTAGTTCATACGAGCAGTACTTC